Below are 32 T cell receptor beta chains sequenced from a single sample in a study of T cells in Graves' hyperthyroidism and ophthalmopathy (dated by TCRdb to between 2018 and 2021). The library was made by multiplex PCR. Reads for this sample came from an Illumina HiSeq 2000. Amplification of TCR beta CDR3 regions was carried out from RNA transcripts. A first-round RT-PCR of the TCR CDR3 used the HTBI primer set with the Qiagen OneStep RT-PCR kit. The public reads were reanalyzed by TCRdb: fastp trimming at Q25, MiXCR alignment, in-frame beta chains only. Rows are combined by CDR3 protein, so each entry shows the most common genes and DNA. The sample table holds about 840,000 distinct CDR3 sequences, of which over 35% were seen once. The ten largest clones add up to approximately 8.7% of the sample. The specimen was blood. All receptors derive from a man aged 18-30 years with Graves' hyperthyroidism.

The rearrangement joins TRBV7-9 to TRBJ1-2; D call uncertain. Trimming stripped 1 base from V and 6 bases from J, with 12 bases between. Germline V CDR1 and CDR2: SEHNR, FQNEAQ (reference sequence). CDR3 length: 14 amino acids. CDR3 DNA: TGTGCCAGCAGCTTAGTCATTAGTCAACATGGCTACACCTTC. It is translated as CASSLVISQHGYTF.

This sequence joins TRBV6-1 and TRBJ1-5, with D uncertain. Germline V gives CDR1 MNHNS, CDR2 SASEGT. The CDR3 covers 13 residues. Trimming took off 5 bases at V and 4 bases at J, with 9 bases between the two ends. The CDR3 DNA follows: TGTGCCAGCAGTAAGCTGACAAATCAGCCCCAGCATTTT. Encoded protein: CASSKLTNQPQHF.

This clonotype was recorded many times. The V and J genes are TRBV29-1 and TRBJ1-2; D is undetermined. Per the germline V gene, CDR1 is SQVTM and CDR2 is ANQGSEA. The CDR3 extends over 12 amino acids. Trimming removed 3 bases from V and 2 bases from J, with 7 bases in between. CDR3 DNA sequence: TGCAGCGTTGAGTCGGACAACTATGGCTACACCTTC. Translation: CSVESDNYGYTF.

This CDR3 reads CSARDLEGSYEQYF. For the CDR3, the DNA is TGCAGTGCTAGAGATTTAGAGGGCTCCTACGAGCAGTACTTC. The V call is TRBV20-1, the J call TRBJ2-7, with D tentatively TRBD2 (5 bases). Trimming removed 0 bases at V and 0 bases at J, with 9 bases between. The CDR3 runs 14 residues. Germline lookup yields CDR1 DFQATT and CDR2 SNEGSKA (reference sequence).

The CDR3 DNA reads as TGCAGTGCTAGAGATCTCGGACAGGGGAACACCGGGGAGCTGTTTTTT. Protein: CSARDLGQGNTGELFF. The V call is TRBV20-1, the J call TRBJ2-2; the match to TRBD1 covers 8 bases. The CDR3 is made up of 16 amino acids. V was pared by 0 bases and J by 1 base, with 4 bases of the junction left unmatched. Germline loops: CDR1 DFQATT, CDR2 SNEGSKA (reference sequence).

The chain is built from TRBV6-5 and TRBJ1-1, with D possibly matching TRBD1 (6 bases). Germline CDR1 and CDR2: MNHEY and SVGAGI. This CDR3 comprises 11 residues. The V end was cut by 4 bases, the J end by 8 bases, with 8 bases between. DNA for the CDR3: TGTGCCAGCAGTTGGGGACAAGAAGCTTTCTTT. Its translation: CASSWGQEAFF.

The chain has TRBV10-3 and TRBJ1-6; D remains ambiguous. Trimming shortened V by 4 bases and J by 7 bases, and 8 bases separated the two germline ends. In germline, CDR1 is ENHRY, CDR2 SYGVKD. This CDR3 has 13 residues. The DNA for the CDR3 is TGTGCCATCAGTGCCAATGCGAATTCACCCCTCCACTTT. Encoded protein: CAISANANSPLHF.

The rearrangement links TRBV15 to TRBJ1-1, with D hard to call. The CDR3 length is 16 residues. The germline gives CDR1 LNHNV, CDR2 YYDKDF (reference sequence). With 4 bases removed from V and 1 base from J, the gap between germline ends came to 16 bases. Written as DNA, the CDR3 is TGTGCCACCAGCACCCCGGCATCGGAGGGGAACACTGAAGCTTTCTTT. Amino acid sequence: CATSTPASEGNTEAFF.

The chain employs TRBV4-1 and TRBJ1-5; D not resolved. V shed 2 bases and J shed 5 bases, with 10 bases lying between them. The CDR3 covers 14 residues. Germline values: CDR1 MGHRA, CDR2 YSYEKL. The CDR3 nucleotides are TGCGCCAGCAGCCAATCCGCGCGGGATCAGCCCCAGCATTTT. Amino acids: CASSQSARDQPQHF.

The chain links TRBV12-3 or TRBV12-4 to TRBJ1-2; D remains unclear. V shed 6 bases and J shed 6 bases, with 17 bases lying between them. The CDR3 has 14 residues. The CDR3 spells CASRYEQALHGYTF. CDR3 DNA: TGTGCCAGCAGGTACGAGCAGGCTCTTCATGGCTACACCTTC.

Turning to this clonotype: Because it lacks the conserved phenylalanine or tryptophan at the end, this CDR3 is likely a read error. No DNA is shown, since the ends of the CDR3 on it are uncertain; the CDR3 is the one TCRdb lists. This rearrangement joins TRBV7-6 to TRBJ2-6; the tabulated D call, TRBD2, remains unverified against the DNA. The germline V gene encodes CDR1 SGHVS and CDR2 FNYEAQ. The CDR3 length is 10 residues, termini included. CDR3 residues: CASSLSPHLT.

This clonotype came up many times. The chain is built from TRBV7-2 and TRBJ2-2, with D hard to call. Per the germline V gene, CDR1 is SGHTA and CDR2 is FQGNSA. The CDR3 runs to 13 residues. Trimming removed 5 bases from V and 7 bases from J, with 11 bases in between. The CDR3 DNA reads as TGTGCCAGCAGCCTCAGCCTAGGCGGGGAGCTGTTTTTT. It encodes CASSLSLGGELFF.

This clonotype came up a few times. The chain is built from TRBV25-1 and TRBJ2-7; the D gene is possibly TRBD1 (5 bases). Germline values: CDR1 MGHDK, CDR2 SYGVNS. V was shortened by 1 base and J by 7 bases, with 11 bases between the two germline ends. CDR3 size: 13 residues. In nucleotides, the CDR3 is TGTGCCAGCAGTGAATCGGCAGGGTGGGAGCAGTACTTC. Its protein product is CASSESAGWEQYF.

This clonotype showed up many times. The rearrangement links TRBV10-2 to TRBJ1-1; D gene ambiguous. The CDR3 spans 14 residues. The V gene lost 0 bases and the J gene lost 5 bases, with 10 bases spanning the gap. CDR1 WSHSY and CDR2 SAAADI come from the germline V gene. In DNA, the CDR3 is TGCGCCAGCAGTGAGTCTCATGGGGAGACTGAAGCTTTCTTT. Protein sequence: CASSESHGETEAFF.

This clonotype was detected many times. The V gene is TRBV10-3, the J gene TRBJ2-7; 10 nucleotides align to TRBD2. The germline V gene has CDR1 ENHRY and CDR2 SYGVKD. The CDR3 has 14 residues. The V segment lost 3 bases and the J segment 7 bases; nucleotides outside the gene matches: 6. The CDR3 coding sequence is TGTGCCATCAGTGACACTAGCGGGACCGATGAGCAGTACTTC. This sequence encodes CAISDTSGTDEQYF.

This clonotype appeared a few times. CDR3 protein: CASSLGPGSFYTIYF. The DNA for the CDR3 is TGTGCCAGCAGCTTAGGGCCCGGCTCTTTCTACACCATATATTTT. V and J are TRBV11-2 and TRBJ1-3; D uncertain. Germline V lookup: CDR1 SGHAT, CDR2 FQNNGV. Trimming took off 1 base at V and 8 bases at J, with 15 bases between the two ends. The CDR3 is made up of 15 amino acids.

There are a few counts of this clonotype. J is TRBJ1-5 and V is TRBV6-1; D is perhaps TRBD1 (5 bases). Germline V gene data show CDR1 as MNHNS and CDR2 as SASEGT. This CDR3 has 13 residues. V lost 8 bases and J 1 base, leaving 9 bases between the germline ends. CDR3 in amino acids: CASQGQSNQPQHF. Written as DNA, the CDR3 is TGTGCCAGCCAGGGCCAAAGCAATCAGCCCCAGCATTTT.

The chain employs TRBV10-2 and TRBJ1-6; D is unresolved. The CDR3 length is 16 residues. CDR1 WSHSY and CDR2 SAAADI come from the germline V gene. Trimming stripped 0 bases from V and 1 base from J, with 7 bases between. The CDR3, as DNA: TGCGCCAGCAGTGAGTCGAAGGTTTCCTATAATTCACCCCTCCACTTT. This codes for CASSESKVSYNSPLHF.

This clonotype has only a few counts. The chain couples TRBV12-3 or TRBV12-4 to TRBJ2-7; D ambiguous. This CDR3 spans 13 amino acids. Trimming removed 7 bases at V and 7 bases at J, with 17 bases between. CDR3 residues: CASTTAGREEQYF. CDR3 DNA: TGTGCCAGCACTACTGCCGGGCGAGAGGAGCAGTACTTC.

This clonotype was seen a single time. An end of the junction differs from the germline gene, which may be a read error. The CDR3 spells CASSQDQRGYQYF. CDR3 in DNA: TGCGCCAGCAGCCAAGATCAGCGGGGGTACCAGTACTTC. The chain combines TRBV11-2 with TRBJ2-5; TRBD2 aligns across 8 bases. CDR3 size: 13 residues. Germline V gives CDR1 SGHAT, CDR2 FQNNGV.

This clonotype was found many times. The chain joins TRBV29-1 to TRBJ1-2; tentative D call: TRBD1 (5 bases). CDR1 SQVTM and CDR2 ANQGSEA come from the germline V gene. This CDR3 contains 14 residues. V dropped 5 bases and J dropped 4 bases, with 17 bases sitting between them. CDR3 bases: TGCAGCGTTAGAGAGAGAGGGCAGGGCTATGGCTACACCTTC. This codes for CSVRERGQGYGYTF.

This clonotype came up many times. The genes are TRBV7-2 and TRBJ1-5; D call uncertain. The germline V gene encodes CDR1 SGHTA and CDR2 FQGNSA. The V and J ends lost 3 bases and 3 bases respectively, with 9 bases between them. The CDR3 length is 14 residues. The DNA for the CDR3 is TGTGCCAGCAGCTTGATCAGTATCAATCAGCCCCAGCATTTT. Amino acids: CASSLISINQPQHF. The full variable domain, rest sourced from reference TRBV7-2 and TRBJ1-5, is GAGVSQSPSNKVTEKGKDVELRCDPISGHTALYWYRQSLGQGLEFLIYFQGNSAPDKSGLPSDRFSAERTGGSVSTLTIQRTQQEDSAVYLCASSLISINQPQHFGDGTRLSIL.

This clonotype was detected many times. V is TRBV10-2 and J is TRBJ1-6; the D gene is possibly TRBD1 (5 bases). Germline-derived CDR1 and CDR2 are WSHSY and SAAADI. The V and J ends lost 7 bases and 10 bases respectively, with 20 bases between them. The CDR3 is 15 amino acids. CDR3 sequence: CASTGDGLPGSPLHF. In DNA form, the CDR3 reads TGCGCCAGCACTGGGGACGGACTCCCAGGGTCACCCCTCCACTTT.

This clonotype was seen ten or more times. The chain has TRBV10-3 and TRBJ2-2, with 7 bases aligning to TRBD1. This CDR3 region has 15 residues. Germline loops: CDR1 ENHRY, CDR2 SYGVKD. The junction had 12 bases not matched to a gene; V was cut back by 10 bases and J by 4 bases. The CDR3, as DNA: TGTGCCACCACAGGGGAACGGACTGTCACCGGGGAGCTGTTTTTT. Protein product: CATTGERTVTGELFF.

This clonotype turned up a few times. This sequence joins TRBV7-2 and TRBJ1-1; D unresolved. The CDR3 extends over 12 amino acids. Looked up from germline, CDR1 is SGHTA and CDR2 is FQGNSA. V was pared by 1 base and J by 11 bases, with 11 bases between. The CDR3 protein is CASSLDRTGAFF. In nucleotides, the CDR3 is TGTGCCAGCAGCTTAGATAGGACGGGGGCTTTCTTT.

This clonotype was observed a few times. It may be a read error: a sequence one base away is much more abundant. This chain joins TRBV5-4 and TRBJ1-1, with 8 bases identical to TRBD1. In germline, CDR1 is SGHNT, CDR2 YYREEE (reference sequence). This CDR3 region has 13 residues. Trimming cost V 3 bases and J 4 bases; bases outside gene matches: 2. CDR3 loop: CASSWTGSTEAFF. The CDR3 region has the DNA TGTGCCAGCAGCTGGACAGGGAGCACTGAAGCTTTCTTT.

A single count supports this clonotype. It may be a read error: a sequence one base away is much more abundant. Lacking the conserved final phenylalanine or tryptophan, this CDR3 likely reflects a read error. The chain employs TRBV11-2 and TRBJ1-2; no clear D gene. Germline V CDR1 and CDR2: SGHAT, FQNNGV. Trimming pared 6 bases from V and 4 bases from J, leaving 18 bases between. The CDR3 has 15 amino acids. The CDR3 sequence: CASRQRQALFYGYTL. CDR3 sequence (DNA): TGTGCCAGCAGACAACGCCAAGCCCTATTCTATGGCTACACCCTC.

There are a few counts of this clonotype. This chain joins TRBV2 and TRBJ2-7; TRBD2 agrees at 9 bases. CDR3 length: 15 residues. Per the germline V gene, CDR1 is SNHLY and CDR2 is FYNNEI. J gave up 4 bases and V 4 bases, and 8 bases lay outside the gene matches. This CDR3 reads CASSVAAGGPYEQYF. CDR3 bases: TGTGCCAGCAGTGTTGCGGCGGGAGGGCCTTACGAGCAGTACTTC.

The chain recombines TRBV19 with TRBJ1-5; 7 nucleotides agree with TRBD1. CDR3 size: 16 residues. Germline V CDR1 and CDR2: LNHDA, SQIVND (reference sequence). V lost 7 bases to trimming and J lost 7 bases; unmatched junction nucleotides: 16. The CDR3 loop reads CASMPQGTGGGQPQHF. Here the CDR3 DNA reads TGTGCCAGTATGCCACAGGGGACCGGGGGCGGCCAGCCCCAGCATTTT.

Comments on this clonotype: This may be a read error: a much more frequent sequence differs by one nucleotide. The conserved closing phenylalanine or tryptophan is absent in this CDR3, likely reflecting a read error. The chain joins TRBV2 to TRBJ2-7; 8 bases match TRBD1. This CDR3 spans 13 amino acids. Germline lookup yields CDR1 SNHLY and CDR2 FYNNEI. Germline trimming cut 10 bases from V and 7 bases from J; bases unmatched to any gene: 12. The CDR3 loop reads CATRTGTFGEQYS. The CDR3 DNA reads TGTGCCACCCGGACAGGGACCTTCGGAGAGCAGTACTCC.

V usage is TRBV20-1 and J usage is TRBJ1-1; unclear D gene. The CDR3 is 15 residues long. From germline, CDR1 is DFQATT and CDR2 SNEGSKA (reference sequence). Trimming removed 3 bases at V and 0 bases at J, with 14 bases between. CDR3 amino acids: CSARDNNLMNTEAFF. CDR3 sequence (DNA): TGCAGTGCTAGGGATAACAACCTCATGAACACTGAAGCTTTCTTT.

The rearrangement joins TRBV4-3 to TRBJ2-7; D uncertain. This CDR3 comprises 14 residues. V lost 2 bases and J 2 bases, leaving 10 bases between the germline ends. CDR1 and CDR2 from the germline V gene are LGHNA and YSLEER. The CDR3 spells CASSQQDGAYEQYF. The DNA for the CDR3 is TGCGCCAGCAGCCAACAGGACGGAGCCTACGAGCAGTACTTC.